Below, 20 T cell receptor beta chains from the same sample are listed, as sequenced in a study of blood T cells in healthy people across ages. A second roughly 6 to 11 cycle PCR used barcoded and J-beta primers. TCRdb re-derived calls from the 5' RACE reads in MiXCR, one entry per CDR3 protein. The sample lists under 1 million distinct CDR3 sequences; approximately 44% were seen once. What was sequenced was blood. These receptors all stem from a man aged 55 to 70 in good health.

The chain is built from TRBV3-1 and TRBJ2-7, with D perhaps TRBD1 or TRBD2 (5 bases each). Germline CDR1 reads LGHDT; CDR2 reads YNNKEL (reference sequence). This CDR3 is built from 15 residues. V was cut by 1 base and J by 2 bases, with 12 bases left in between. Here the CDR3 reads CASSQAERGPYEQYF. CDR3 DNA sequence: TGTGCCAGCAGCCAAGCGGAGAGGGGCCCCTACGAGCAGTACTTC.

The rearrangement joins TRBV27 to TRBJ2-5; possibly TRBD1 for D (6 bases). Trimming removed 5 bases from V and 5 bases from J, with 18 bases in between. The CDR3 sequence is 15 residues long. Germline V lookup: CDR1 MNHEY, CDR2 SMNVEV (reference sequence). The CDR3 bases are TGTGCCAGCAGTCCCCTAGGGGGTGGAAGGGAGACCCAGTACTTC. Translated, it gives CASSPLGGGRETQYF.

This clonotype occurred a few times. The gene calls are TRBV27 and TRBJ2-4, with 9 bases matching TRBD1. The CDR3 covers 17 residues. CDR1 and CDR2 from the germline V gene are MNHEY and SMNVEV (reference sequence). The V gene end was trimmed by 5 bases and the J gene end by 3 bases; junction bases not matched to a gene: 11. In DNA form, the CDR3 reads TGTGCCAGCAGTCCTGTGGGACAGGGAAGGGACAAAAACATTCAGTACTTC. Its protein product is CASSPVGQGRDKNIQYF.

This clonotype was seen only a few times. This chain joins TRBV6-5 and TRBJ2-1; 7 nucleotides match TRBD1. Germline V gene lookup returns CDR1 MNHEY and CDR2 SVGAGI. V was pared by 2 bases and J by 9 bases, with 4 bases of the junction left unmatched. The CDR3 is made up of 13 amino acids. CDR3 sequence reads: CASSYEGDSEQFF. The CDR3 DNA sequence: TGTGCCAGCAGTTACGAAGGGGACAGTGAGCAGTTCTTC.

The chain employs TRBV12-3 or TRBV12-4 and TRBJ1-4; no clear D. V was pared by 5 bases and J by 5 bases, with 12 bases between. CDR3 length equals 14 residues. As DNA, the CDR3 is TGTGCCAGCAGTCCACGGACGGGGAATGAAAAACTGTTTTTT. The encoded protein is CASSPRTGNEKLFF.

The chain is built from TRBV3-1 and TRBJ2-3; 7 nucleotides match TRBD1. In germline, CDR1 is LGHDT, CDR2 YNNKEL (reference sequence). J gave up 2 bases and V 1 base, and 3 bases lay outside the gene matches. The CDR3 is 15 amino acids. CDR3 nucleotide sequence: TGTGCCAGCAGCCAAGTACAGGGGTACACAGATACGCAGTATTTT. Translation: CASSQVQGYTDTQYF.

This clonotype occurred a few times. This chain connects TRBV7-2 to TRBJ2-3; TRBD2 aligns across 10 bases. In germline, CDR1 is SGHTA, CDR2 FQGNSA. The V segment lost 5 bases and the J segment 4 bases; nucleotides outside the gene matches: 6. The CDR3 runs 15 residues. CDR3 region: CASSRKSGGADTQYF. For the CDR3, the DNA is TGTGCCAGCAGCAGGAAAAGCGGGGGGGCAGATACGCAGTATTTT.

The gene calls are TRBV7-9 and TRBJ2-2; D unresolved. This CDR3 spans 11 amino acids. Per the germline V gene, CDR1 is SEHNR and CDR2 is FQNEAQ (reference sequence). Trimming shortened V by 2 bases and J by 7 bases, and 2 bases separated the two germline ends. The CDR3 nucleotides read TGTGCCAGCAGCTTATTCGGGGAGCTGTTTTTT. It specifies CASSLFGELFF.

This clonotype was counted between two and nine times. V and J are TRBV11-2 and TRBJ2-7; TRBD1 matches at 7 bases. This CDR3 has 16 amino acids. Per germline, CDR1 SGHAT and CDR2 FQNNGV. V gave up 1 base and J gave up 6 bases; unmatched junction bases: 12. The CDR3 DNA follows: TGTGCCAGCAGCTTAGCCCAAGGGACAGTTTTTTCCGAGCAGTACTTC. This sequence encodes CASSLAQGTVFSEQYF.

The chain links TRBV20-1 to TRBJ2-3, with a weak D call TRBD2 (5 bases). The CDR3 runs 16 residues. Germline V lookup: CDR1 DFQATT, CDR2 SNEGSKA (reference sequence). The germline V and J ends were trimmed by 4 bases and 2 bases, with 19 bases remaining between them. CDR3 sequence (DNA): TGCAGTGCTACTATCGGACTGGGCAGAATCACAGATACGCAGTATTTT. It yields the protein CSATIGLGRITDTQYF.

The chain uses TRBV15 and TRBJ1-2, with no clear D. This CDR3 contains 14 residues. Germline V lookup: CDR1 LNHNV, CDR2 YYDKDF (reference sequence). V lost 0 bases and J lost 7, with 12 bases in between. The CDR3 region has the DNA TGTGCCACCAGCAGAGATCAAGGTGAAAGTGGCTACACCTTC. Its protein product is CATSRDQGESGYTF.

This clonotype was observed many times. The chain employs TRBV20-1 and TRBJ1-1, with D possibly being TRBD1 (6 bases). This CDR3 comprises 15 residues. Trimming removed 3 bases from V and 1 base from J, with 15 bases in between. CDR1 is DFQATT and CDR2 is SNEGSKA in the germline V gene (reference sequence). The CDR3, as DNA: TGCAGTGCTAGGGGGGCTTCAAGAGGGAACACTGAAGCTTTCTTT. Its translation: CSARGASRGNTEAFF.

This chain uses TRBV29-1 with TRBJ1-1; tentatively, D is TRBD1 (5 bases). Trimming left V 7 bases short and J 4 bases short, with 16 bases between. The length of the CDR3 is 13 residues. Per germline, CDR1 SQVTM and CDR2 ANQGSEA. The CDR3 nucleotides read TGCAGCGCCAAAAGGGACCTTGTCACTGAAGCTTTCTTT. It is translated as CSAKRDLVTEAFF.

This chain connects TRBV7-2 to TRBJ2-3; 9 bases map to TRBD2. The germline CDR1 and CDR2 sequences are SGHTA and FQGNSA. The CDR3 is 16 residues long. Germline trimming cut 2 bases from V and 3 bases from J; bases unmatched to any gene: 6. CDR3 nucleotides: TGTGCCAGCAGCTTATTGGTAGCGGGGGCGACAGATACGCAGTATTTT. Residues: CASSLLVAGATDTQYF.

This clonotype was recorded a few times. The V call is TRBV9, the J call TRBJ2-5; 11 bases align to TRBD1. After removal of 0 bases from V and 2 bases from J, the junction contained 12 bases not matched to a gene. The CDR3 runs to 19 residues. Looked up from germline, CDR1 is SGDLS and CDR2 is YYNGEE. CDR3 in DNA: TGTGCCAGCAGCGTAGAAAGCCGTGGACAGGGGGCGAATCAAGAGACCCAGTACTTC. Translation gives CASSVESRGQGANQETQYF.

This clonotype appeared a few times. The CDR3 sequence: CSASKTSAGFAETQYF. CDR3 DNA sequence: TGCAGTGCTAGTAAAACCTCAGCGGGGTTTGCAGAGACCCAGTACTTC. This rearrangement joins TRBV20-1 to TRBJ2-5, with TRBD2 matching over 7 bases. V was clipped by 3 bases and J by 4 bases; unmatched bases: 14. The V gene's germline CDR1 is DFQATT and CDR2 SNEGSKA (reference sequence). This CDR3 spans 16 amino acids.

J is TRBJ2-7 and V is TRBV6-2 or TRBV6-3; D not certain. The CDR3 has 12 residues. Per germline, CDR1 MNHEY and CDR2 SVGEGT. Deletions cut 3 bases from V and 4 bases from J, with 7 bases between. The CDR3 DNA sequence: TGTGCCAGCAGTTATATGCGATACGAGCAGTACTTC. Its translation: CASSYMRYEQYF.

This sequence joins TRBV30 and TRBJ2-1; D is unclear. Germline-derived CDR1 and CDR2 are GTSNPN and SVGIG (reference sequence). The germline V and J ends were trimmed by 0 bases and 4 bases, with 4 bases remaining between them. The CDR3 runs 12 residues. CDR3 nucleotide sequence: TGTGCCTGGAGTGTAAATTACAATGAGCAGTTCTTC. Residues: CAWSVNYNEQFF.

A few counts support this clonotype. The chain uses TRBV29-1 and TRBJ2-7, with D possibly TRBD1 on 6 matching bases. This CDR3 comprises 12 residues. V gave up 2 bases and J gave up 5 bases, with 10 bases separating them. Per germline, CDR1 SQVTM and CDR2 ANQGSEA. CDR3 sequence: CSVETGFNEQYF. The CDR3 bases are TGCAGCGTTGAAACAGGGTTCAACGAGCAGTACTTC.

J is TRBJ1-2 and V is TRBV25-1, with 7 bases fitting TRBD1. CDR3 length: 14 amino acids. V lost 1 base and J lost 8; bases outside the gene matches: 7. Germline V gene data show CDR1 as MGHDK and CDR2 as SYGVNS. The CDR3 region is CASSEWRTGGGYTF. As DNA, the CDR3 is TGTGCCAGCAGTGAATGGAGGACAGGTGGCGGCTACACCTTC.